The table lists the clone carrying this T cell receptor beta chain with a few counts. CDR3 length equals 11 residues. The germline gives CDR1 MDHEN, CDR2 SYDVKM. V was trimmed by 11 bases and J by 5 bases, leaving 9 bases between them. The data were obtained in a study of OX40 agonist ivuxolimab in advanced cancers. TCRdb's copy holds only in-frame clones and misses some; the assay was immunoSEQ multiplex PCR. Of under 75,000 clones listed, 65% to 85% are singletons. The clonotype was recovered from an adult with an advanced solid tumor such as melanoma, head and neck, liver or kidney cancer. This sample comprised CD4+ or CD8+ T cells sorted from blood, obtained in a trial of the OX40 agonist ivuxolimab. The V gene is TRBV28, the J gene TRBJ2-2; maybe TRBD1 (5 bases). CDR3 residues: CACSGTGELFF. For the CDR3, the DNA is TGTGCCTGCTCAGGGACCGGGGAGCTGTTTTTT.